These 21 T cell receptor beta chains came from one sample sequenced in a study of T cell repertoires in cytomegalovirus infection. The antigens of these receptors remain unknown. TCRdb independently ran MiXCR on the reads; one entry per CDR3 protein. The repertoire has about 900,000 distinct CDR3 sequences, roughly 30% of them found once; the top ten carry roughly 13%. The specimen comprised cultured CD8+ T cells from PBMCs, sampled from culture after CMV antigen stimulation. These receptor sequences come from a human donor in good health (CMV status not recorded). Some clones in this sample may be carry-over from other donors' samples.

The rearrangement uses TRBV2 and TRBJ2-7, with D maybe TRBD1 (6 bases). The CDR3 totals 19 residues. Trimming took off 3 bases at V and 0 bases at J, with 24 bases between the two ends. Germline CDR1 SNHLY, CDR2 FYNNEI. CDR3 sequence (DNA): TGTGCCAGCAGTGAGTTTGGGGACAATGACGGCGATATCTCCTACGAGCAGTACGTC. This sequence encodes CASSEFGDNDGDISYEQYV.

The chain is built from TRBV27 and TRBJ1-2; D unclear. The V and J ends lost 5 bases and 10 bases respectively, with 11 bases between them. Germline V gives CDR1 MNHEY, CDR2 SMNVEV (reference sequence). This CDR3 is 11 amino acids long. CDR3 bases: TGTGCCAGCAGTGACCGGAGGGACTACACCTTC. Encoded protein: CASSDRRDYTF.

The chain has TRBV7-8 and TRBJ2-1, with D maybe TRBD1 (6 bases). The germline V and J ends were trimmed by 4 bases and 4 bases, with 14 bases remaining between them. Germline assignment: CDR1 SGHVS and CDR2 FQNEAQ. The length of the CDR3 is 15 residues. The CDR3 DNA is TGTGCCAGCAGCTCTCTCGGGACACCTTACAATGAGCAGTTCTTC. Protein: CASSSLGTPYNEQFF.

The chain combines TRBV20-1 with TRBJ1-3, with D hard to call. This CDR3 has 13 residues. Germline values: CDR1 DFQATT, CDR2 SNEGSKA (reference sequence). Trimming removed 6 bases from V and 1 base from J, with 10 bases in between. DNA for the CDR3: TGCAGTGCGACCGGGAAATCTGGAAACACCATATATTTT. Translating gives CSATGKSGNTIYF.

A few counts support this clonotype. The chain combines TRBV4-1 with TRBJ2-5; D call uncertain. In germline, CDR1 is MGHRA, CDR2 YSYEKL. V was clipped by 3 bases and J by 4 bases, with 15 bases between them. The CDR3 consists of 15 residues. The CDR3 spells CASSHDQPVRETQYF. In nucleotides, the CDR3 is TGCGCCAGCAGCCATGACCAACCTGTACGAGAGACCCAGTACTTC.

The V and J genes are TRBV7-9 and TRBJ2-5; 12 bases agree with TRBD1. Germline loops: CDR1 SEHNR, CDR2 FQNEAQ (reference sequence). Trimming at V came to 5 bases and at J to 5 bases, leaving 12 bases not matched to a gene. There are 17 residues in the CDR3. CDR3 sequence: CASSTDPGTGGLETQYF. In nucleotides, the CDR3 is TGTGCCAGCAGCACCGATCCCGGGACAGGGGGCCTGGAGACCCAGTACTTC.

The genes are TRBV6-5 and TRBJ1-4; D gene unclear. Deletions cut 0 bases from V and 4 bases from J, with 6 bases between. The CDR3 totals 14 residues. Germline V CDR1 and CDR2: MNHEY, SVGAGI. CDR3 DNA sequence: TGTGCCAGCAGTTACTCGGTTGGTAATGAAAAACTGTTTTTT. Protein: CASSYSVGNEKLFF.

A few counts support this clonotype. This chain uses TRBV12-5 with TRBJ2-7; 8 bases align to TRBD1. This CDR3 is 15 amino acids long. The J segment lost 3 bases and the V segment lost 0 bases, leaving 4 bases of the junction unmatched. Germline lookup yields CDR1 LGHNT and CDR2 FRNRAP. CDR3 coding DNA: TGTGCTAGTGGTTTGGTAACGGACAGGGTCTACGAGCAGTACTTC. As protein: CASGLVTDRVYEQYF.

The chain is built from TRBV2 and TRBJ2-7; D perhaps matches TRBD2 (5 bases). The CDR3 is 13 amino acids. Looked up from germline, CDR1 is SNHLY and CDR2 is FYNNEI. V was shortened by 10 bases and J by 2 bases, with 15 bases between the two germline ends. CDR3 DNA sequence: TGTGCCATCCCCGGGAAGGGTCCCTACGAGCAGTACGTC. Translation: CAIPGKGPYEQYV.

This clonotype was detected only a few times. V and J are TRBV19 and TRBJ2-1; the D gene is possibly TRBD1 (7 bases). CDR1 is LNHDA, CDR2 SQIVND, per germline (reference sequence). The CDR3 consists of 14 residues. The germline V and J ends were trimmed by 7 bases and 10 bases, with 20 bases remaining between them. This chain's CDR3 is CASTPAGGSREQFF. As DNA, the CDR3 is TGTGCCAGTACCCCCGCAGGGGGGAGTCGGGAGCAGTTCTTC.

This clonotype turned up a few times. The genes are TRBV7-6 and TRBJ2-1, with D possibly matching TRBD1 (6 bases). The CDR3 covers 15 residues. V gave up 2 bases and J gave up 5 bases, with 13 bases separating them. The V gene's germline CDR1 is SGHVS and CDR2 FNYEAQ. DNA of the CDR3: TGTGCCAGCAGCTTAAGGGACACTACCGACAATGAGCAGTTCTTC. This sequence encodes CASSLRDTTDNEQFF.

The chain combines TRBV6-2 or TRBV6-3 with TRBJ2-6, with 7 bases identical to TRBD1. The CDR3 runs 18 residues. V shed 10 bases, J shed 0 bases, and the junction held 15 bases outside the gene matches. Germline CDR1 MNHEY, CDR2 SVGEGT. The CDR3 protein is CATFTWDSAYSGANVLTF. Here the CDR3 DNA reads TGTGCCACCTTCACCTGGGACAGTGCCTACTCTGGGGCCAACGTCCTGACTTTC.

This clonotype was seen a few times. The chain uses TRBV6-4 and TRBJ2-5, with D possibly being TRBD1 (5 bases). The length of the CDR3 is 16 residues. The V end lost 3 bases, the J end lost 5 bases, and 19 bases lay between the germline ends. Germline CDR1 is MRHNA and CDR2 is SNTAGT. In nucleotides, the CDR3 is TGTGCCAGCAGTGAAATCAAGGGGCAAGACGGGGAGACCCAGTACTTC. Encoded protein: CASSEIKGQDGETQYF.

This clonotype was recorded many times. This rearrangement joins TRBV7-6 to TRBJ2-2; TRBD2 aligns across 9 bases. Per germline, CDR1 SGHVS and CDR2 FNYEAQ. The V and J ends lost 6 bases and 2 bases, in that order; junction bases with no gene match: 16. CDR3 length: 19 amino acids. This CDR3 reads CASSFLSPAGGLNTGELFF. The CDR3 DNA follows: TGTGCCAGCAGTTTCCTCTCCCCAGCGGGGGGATTAAACACCGGGGAGCTGTTTTTT.

In this sample, this clonotype turned up many times. V and J are TRBV25-1 and TRBJ1-1; D perhaps matches TRBD1 (6 bases). The CDR3 covers 10 residues. Germline V gene data show CDR1 as MGHDK and CDR2 as SYGVNS. CDR3 region: CGQDNTEAFF. CDR3 nucleotides: TGTGGACAGGACAACACTGAAGCTTTCTTT.

The chain has TRBV3-1 and TRBJ2-7; 7 nucleotides agree with TRBD2. The CDR3 has 14 amino acids. Trimming at V came to 1 base and at J to 5 bases, leaving 5 bases not matched to a gene. Germline-derived CDR1 and CDR2 are LGHDT and YNNKEL (reference sequence). The CDR3 region has the DNA TGTGCCAGCAGCCAAGGGGGAGGGGAGGACGAGCAGTACGTC. This codes for CASSQGGGEDEQYV.

The table lists this clonotype with a few counts. The chain is built from TRBV6-5 and TRBJ2-2, with TRBD2 identical over 13 bases. The J segment lost 7 bases and the V segment lost 0 bases, leaving 11 bases of the junction unmatched. Germline CDR1 is MNHEY and CDR2 is SVGAGI. The CDR3 is made up of 19 amino acids. CDR3 sequence: CASSYSGPTSGGPVGELFF. CDR3 DNA: TGTGCCAGCAGTTACTCGGGGCCGACTAGCGGGGGGCCGGTCGGGGAGCTGTTTTTT.

This clonotype was picked up a small number of times. This rearrangement joins TRBV27 to TRBJ2-1, with D possibly being TRBD1 (6 bases). The germline V gene encodes CDR1 MNHEY and CDR2 SMNVEV (reference sequence). The CDR3 length is 12 residues. Deletions cut 5 bases from V and 8 bases from J, with 10 bases between. As DNA, the CDR3 is TGTGCCAGCAGTGCACAGGGCGATGAGCAGTTCTTC. This codes for CASSAQGDEQFF.

The chain uses TRBV29-1 and TRBJ1-2; D gene ambiguous. The CDR3 length is 12 residues. Per the germline V gene, CDR1 is SQVTM and CDR2 is ANQGSEA. V lost 4 bases to trimming and J lost 3 bases, with 9 bases between them. In nucleotides, the CDR3 is TGCAGCGTTGTGGGCGGATACTATGGCTACACCTTC. Its protein is CSVVGGYYGYTF.

This clonotype has more than one count but fewer than ten. The chain has TRBV6-6 and TRBJ2-7, with unresolved D. CDR3 length: 16 residues. CDR1 is MNHNY, CDR2 SVGAGI, per germline (reference sequence). V was trimmed by 1 base and J by 3 bases, leaving 16 bases between them. CDR3 nucleotide sequence: TGTGCCAGCAGTTACTATCCTTCGGGCCTAAACTACGAGCAGTACTTC. Translation: CASSYYPSGLNYEQYF.

This chain joins TRBV7-6 and TRBJ2-7; 7 positions agree with TRBD2. Germline V gives CDR1 SGHVS, CDR2 FNYEAQ. Germline trimming cut 2 bases from V and 5 bases from J; bases unmatched to any gene: 9. This CDR3 is 15 amino acids long. CDR3 bases: TGTGCCAGCAGCTTATTTCCAGCGGGAAGCGACGAGCAGTACTTC. Translated: CASSLFPAGSDEQYF.